This T cell receptor (beta chain) was observed in a study of vaccination effects on CD4 cells after COVID-19. For the study at large: Samples gathered post-vaccine arrived a median of 72 days past the second dose.

The protocol was immunoSEQ multiplex PCR, while the TCRdb copy is restricted to in-frame clones and leaves out a portion. Among tens of thousands of clones listed, 76% were seen once. Overall study results and limits: There was only 1 of 255 vaccine-induced clones in healthy vaccinees that cross-reacted with common cold coronaviruses.

To note about this clone: Its antigen is currently unknown.

Germline loops: CDR1 SGDLS, CDR2 YYNGEE. With 3 bases removed from V and 2 bases from J, the gap between germline ends came to 9 bases. This CDR3 is built from 14 residues. Expansion of antigen-specific CD4+ T cells with viral peptide pools was carried out by the ViraFEST assay before sequencing. The authors isolated CD4+ T cells after about eleven days of culture. Each participant received a vaccine that was either BNT162b2 or mRNA-1273, given as two doses. Some 2 million PBMC per well were cultured with approximately 9 IU/ml IL-2 and about 10 ug/ml peptides. On day 3 and again on day 7, half the medium was replaced with IL-2 medium.

The genes are TRBV9 and TRBJ2-1, with no clear D. The receptor's source is a human donor who received a COVID-19 vaccine. Sequences were derived from CD4+ T cells from PBMCs cultured with HCoV-OC43 spike peptides, sampled after COVID-19 vaccination. Stated subset: HCoV-OC43 spike overlapping peptide pool stimulation. In DNA, the CDR3 is TGTGCCAGCAGCGAAAAGGGTACCTACAATGAGCAGTTCTTC. Its translation is CASSEKGTYNEQFF. Variable domain in full (rest from reference TRBV9 and TRBJ2-1): DSGVTQTPKHLITATGQRVTLRCSPRSGDLSVYWYQQSLDQGLQFLIQYYNGEERAKGNILERFSAQQFPDLHSELNLSSLELGDSALYFCASSEKGTYNEQFFGPGTRLTVL.